The entry below describes one TCR beta chain. The data stem from a study of T cells expressing NK-cell markers. This CDR3 has 14 amino acids. TCRdb re-called the 5' RACE reads; one entry per CDR3 protein, DNA not given. The sample totals approximately 150,000 distinct CDR3 sequences; its top ten clones hold 10% to 15%. The sequenced sample consisted of blood T cells: a sorted CD56 or NKG2C T cell subset, CD4+ or CD8+ T cells, or bulk PBMC T cells (not recorded which). This rearrangement joins TRBV12-3 or TRBV12-4 to TRBJ2-1; lacking DNA, the TRBD1 call made by TCRdb goes unchecked. The sequence was obtained from a man younger than 30 in good health. CDR3 residues: CASSPGQGNNEQFF.